These T cell receptor beta chains were read from a single sample in a study of OX40 agonist ivuxolimab in advanced cancers. Produced via immunoSEQ multiplex PCR; TCRdb's table is partial and in-frame only. Of roughly 11,000 clones listed, about 82% are singletons. This specimen was CD4+ or CD8+ T cells sorted from blood, taken in a trial of the OX40 agonist ivuxolimab. The receptor source for this set is an adult with an advanced solid tumor such as melanoma, head and neck, liver or kidney cancer. The CDR3 runs from the conserved cysteine through the conserved F or W. Fields, in order: clone size, D gene, V gene, J gene, CDR3 DNA, CDR3 protein. D genes are given only for firm matches. Rows give clone size only sometimes, using once, few, many, or a class for an expanded clone.

abundance: NA
d_gene: NA
v_gene: TRBV27
j_gene: TRBJ2-7
CDR3nt: TGTGCCAGCAGTTTGGGGATGGGGGGCGAGCAGTACTTC
CDR3aa: CASSLGMGGEQYF

abundance: NA
d_gene: NA
v_gene: TRBV6-1
j_gene: TRBJ1-5
CDR3nt: TGTGCCAGCAGTGGCGCCTTGGGTCAGCCCCAGCATTTT
CDR3aa: CASSGALGQPQHF

abundance: NA
d_gene: TRBD1
v_gene: TRBV14
j_gene: TRBJ1-1
CDR3nt: TGTGCCAGCAGCCCCACGGGACAGGGGAACACTGAAGCTTTCTTT
CDR3aa: CASSPTGQGNTEAFF

abundance: NA
d_gene: TRBD2
v_gene: TRBV4-1
j_gene: TRBJ2-7
CDR3nt: TGCGCCAGCAGTCAAGAGTGGACTAGCGGCTACGAGCAGTACTTC
CDR3aa: CASSQEWTSGYEQYF

abundance: once
d_gene: NA
v_gene: TRBV30
j_gene: TRBJ1-1
CDR3nt: TGTGCCTGGAATGTGGGCGCGGGCACTGAAGCTTTCTTT
CDR3aa: CAWNVGAGTEAFF

abundance: few
d_gene: NA
v_gene: TRBV10-1
j_gene: TRBJ2-7
CDR3nt: TGCGCCAGCAGTGAGTCCGGGGTCGGCTACGAGCAGTACTTC
CDR3aa: CASSESGVGYEQYF

abundance: NA
d_gene: TRBD2
v_gene: TRBV27
j_gene: TRBJ2-3
CDR3nt: TGTGCCAGCAGTTGGGGACTAGCAGGAGGTTTAACTGTCGCAGATACGCAGTATTTT
CDR3aa: CASSWGLAGGLTVADTQYF

abundance: NA
d_gene: NA
v_gene: TRBV4-3
j_gene: TRBJ1-5
CDR3nt: TGCGCCAGCAGCCAAGACAGGGGCGACAATCAGCCCCAGCATTTT
CDR3aa: CASSQDRGDNQPQHF

abundance: NA
d_gene: TRBD2
v_gene: TRBV10-1
j_gene: TRBJ2-3
CDR3nt: TGCGCCAGCAGTTTAACCGCGGGAGTAAACACAGATACGCAGTATTTT
CDR3aa: CASSLTAGVNTDTQYF

abundance: NA
d_gene: TRBD1
v_gene: TRBV4-1
j_gene: TRBJ2-7
CDR3nt: TGCGCCAGCAGCCAAGATGGTACAGGGGGCGCATGGGACGAGCAGTACTTC
CDR3aa: CASSQDGTGGAWDEQYF

abundance: NA
d_gene: NA
v_gene: TRBV6-1
j_gene: TRBJ2-5
CDR3nt: TGTGCCAGCAGTGAAGCAGCGCCCGTTGTGGGTACCCAGTACTTC
CDR3aa: CASSEAAPVVGTQYF

abundance: NA
d_gene: NA
v_gene: TRBV11-2
j_gene: TRBJ2-3
CDR3nt: TGTGCCAGCATCCTCTCGGGCACAGATACGCAGTATTTT
CDR3aa: CASILSGTDTQYF

abundance: NA
d_gene: TRBD1
v_gene: TRBV10-3
j_gene: TRBJ2-1
CDR3nt: TGTGCCATCAACTGGGACAGGGATGTGTACAATGAGCAGTTCTTC
CDR3aa: CAINWDRDVYNEQFF

abundance: few
d_gene: NA
v_gene: TRBV28
j_gene: TRBJ1-3
CDR3nt: TGTGCCAGCAGTTTATTGCAAGGAAACACCATATATTTT
CDR3aa: CASSLLQGNTIYF

abundance: NA
d_gene: NA
v_gene: TRBV12-2
j_gene: TRBJ1-2
CDR3nt: TGTGCAAGGCGCCTAATAGGGGGGACCTACAGGGGTTGGGGCTACACCTTC
CDR3aa: CARRLIGGTYRGWGYTF

abundance: NA
d_gene: NA
v_gene: TRBV5-4
j_gene: TRBJ2-1
CDR3nt: TGTGCCAGCAGCTTGTTCGGTAATGAGCAGTTCTTC
CDR3aa: CASSLFGNEQFF

abundance: NA
d_gene: NA
v_gene: TRBV5-1
j_gene: TRBJ2-7
CDR3nt: TGCGCCAGCAGCTTTCTGTACGAGCAGTACTTC
CDR3aa: CASSFLYEQYF

abundance: NA
d_gene: NA
v_gene: TRBV19
j_gene: TRBJ1-2
CDR3nt: TGTGCCAGTAGTGCGCAGGGGTTGGGCTACACCTTC
CDR3aa: CASSAQGLGYTF

abundance: once
d_gene: NA
v_gene: TRBV4-3
j_gene: TRBJ2-7
CDR3nt: TGCGCCAGCAGCCAAGATGCACAGCGGAACTACGAGCAGTACTTC
CDR3aa: CASSQDAQRNYEQYF

abundance: NA
d_gene: NA
v_gene: TRBV7-9
j_gene: TRBJ2-7
CDR3nt: TGTGCCAGCATAAGCGCAAGCTCCTACGAGCAGTACTTC
CDR3aa: CASISASSYEQYF

abundance: NA
d_gene: TRBD1
v_gene: TRBV9
j_gene: TRBJ2-5
CDR3nt: TGTGCCAGCAGCCTCACAGGGGAAGAGACCCAGTACTTC
CDR3aa: CASSLTGEETQYF

abundance: once
d_gene: NA
v_gene: TRBV5-1
j_gene: TRBJ2-6
CDR3nt: TGCGCCAGCAGCCCATGGTTCTCCGGGGCCAACGTCCTGACTTTC
CDR3aa: CASSPWFSGANVLTF

abundance: NA
d_gene: NA
v_gene: TRBV9
j_gene: TRBJ2-5
CDR3nt: TGTGCCAGCAGCGTAGAAGGCGGCCAACAAGAGACCCAGTACTTC
CDR3aa: CASSVEGGQQETQYF

abundance: NA
d_gene: NA
v_gene: TRBV27
j_gene: TRBJ1-3
CDR3nt: TGTGCCAGCGGAGGGGTTTCTGGAAACACCATATATTTT
CDR3aa: CASGGVSGNTIYF

abundance: NA
d_gene: TRBD1
v_gene: TRBV6-4
j_gene: TRBJ1-1
CDR3nt: TGTGCCAGCAGGGAAACAGGGGGAGGTTCACATGAAGCTTTCTTT
CDR3aa: CASRETGGGSHEAFF

abundance: NA
d_gene: NA
v_gene: TRBV27
j_gene: TRBJ2-1
CDR3nt: TGTGCCAGCAGTGACGAGGTAGGAAGGGGGGTTGAGCAGTTCTTC
CDR3aa: CASSDEVGRGVEQFF

abundance: NA
d_gene: NA
v_gene: TRBV28
j_gene: TRBJ1-5
CDR3nt: TGTGCCAGCAGTTCATCAGCGGGTCAGCCCCAGCATTTT
CDR3aa: CASSSSAGQPQHF

abundance: NA
d_gene: NA
v_gene: TRBV7-8
j_gene: TRBJ2-3
CDR3nt: TGTGCCAGCAGCTTAGGAGGAAGGGGTGTCACAGATACGCAGTATTTT
CDR3aa: CASSLGGRGVTDTQYF

abundance: once
d_gene: TRBD2
v_gene: TRBV30
j_gene: TRBJ2-7
CDR3nt: TGTGCCTGGAGTATGAGCGGGAGCCCTTACGAGCAGTACTTC
CDR3aa: CAWSMSGSPYEQYF